This is a list of T cell receptor beta chains from one sample in a study of CD8 T cells in ankylosing spondylitis. Using its own MiXCR run on the 5' RACE reads, TCRdb lists one record per CDR3 protein. The profile covers about 440,000 distinct CDR3 sequences, with 17% appearing a single time and around 0.92% taken by the ten largest. Sequences were obtained from blood, either unsorted or a sorted T cell fraction (not recorded which). The source of these receptors is a male donor with ankylosing spondylitis. Both conserved end residues are part of each CDR3. Each record gives: V gene, clone size, J gene, D gene, CDR3 protein, CDR3 DNA. A D gene is named only where the DNA matches it firmly. Clone size is stated in some rows and not others, as once, few, many or a class when expanded.

V gene: TRBV9
clone size: few
J gene: TRBJ2-5
D gene: TRBD1
CDR3 protein: CASSKGGLPQETQYF
CDR3 DNA: TGTGCCAGCAGCAAAGGGGGCCTCCCTCAAGAGACCCAGTACTTC

V gene: TRBV20-1
clone size: .
J gene: TRBJ2-7
D gene: TRBD1
CDR3 protein: CSAIRGQGGYEQYF
CDR3 DNA: TGCAGTGCTATAAGGGGACAGGGGGGGTACGAGCAGTACTTC

V gene: TRBV7-9
clone size: .
J gene: TRBJ1-6
D gene: .
CDR3 protein: CASTAEQQRNSPLHF
CDR3 DNA: TGTGCCAGCACCGCGGAGCAACAAAGGAATTCACCCCTCCACTTT

V gene: TRBV28
clone size: .
J gene: TRBJ1-4
D gene: TRBD1
CDR3 protein: CASSSPQGAGEKLFF
CDR3 DNA: TGTGCCAGCAGCTCACCTCAGGGGGCAGGCGAAAAACTGTTTTTT

V gene: TRBV5-1
clone size: few
J gene: TRBJ2-1
D gene: .
CDR3 protein: CASSPVTYNEQFF
CDR3 DNA: TGCGCCAGCAGCCCGGTGACCTACAATGAGCAGTTCTTC

V gene: TRBV7-8
clone size: many
J gene: TRBJ2-1
D gene: TRBD1
CDR3 protein: CASSLAIRTGGRGNEQFF
CDR3 DNA: TGTGCCAGCAGCTTAGCGATAAGGACAGGGGGACGAGGCAATGAGCAGTTCTTC

V gene: TRBV29-1
clone size: many
J gene: TRBJ2-7
D gene: TRBD1
CDR3 protein: CSVLTTITGGATFGGEQYF
CDR3 DNA: TGCAGCGTTCTAACAACAATAACAGGGGGCGCTACTTTTGGAGGCGAGCAGTACTTC

V gene: TRBV25-1
clone size: .
J gene: TRBJ1-4
D gene: .
CDR3 protein: CASSESGSYGSNEKLFF
CDR3 DNA: TGTGCCAGCAGTGAATCGGGGTCTTATGGGTCTAATGAAAAACTGTTTTTT

V gene: TRBV5-1
clone size: many
J gene: TRBJ1-1
D gene: TRBD1
CDR3 protein: CASSFGQGGMNTEAFF
CDR3 DNA: TGCGCCAGCAGCTTCGGACAGGGAGGGATGAACACTGAAGCTTTCTTT

V gene: TRBV20-1
clone size: .
J gene: TRBJ2-2
D gene: TRBD2
CDR3 protein: CSARLAGGPSGELFF
CDR3 DNA: TGCAGTGCTAGACTAGCGGGAGGGCCGTCCGGGGAGCTGTTTTTT

V gene: TRBV12-3/TRBV12-4
clone size: .
J gene: TRBJ1-5
D gene: TRBD1
CDR3 protein: CASRDRDGQPQHF
CDR3 DNA: TGTGCCAGCAGGGACAGGGACGGTCAGCCCCAGCATTTT

V gene: TRBV24-1
clone size: once
J gene: TRBJ2-3
D gene: .
CDR3 protein: CATSGLGVADTQYF
CDR3 DNA: TGTGCCACCAGTGGTTTGGGGGTGGCAGATACGCAGTATTTT

V gene: TRBV20-1
clone size: few
J gene: TRBJ2-4
D gene: .
CDR3 protein: CSASFGPLAKNIQYF
CDR3 DNA: TGCAGTGCTAGTTTTGGTCCCCTAGCCAAAAACATTCAGTACTTC

V gene: TRBV24-1
clone size: .
J gene: TRBJ2-3
D gene: TRBD2
CDR3 protein: CATSEARLAGTDTQYF
CDR3 DNA: TGTGCCACCAGTGAGGCTAGACTAGCAGGCACAGATACGCAGTATTTT

V gene: TRBV20-1
clone size: .
J gene: TRBJ1-4
D gene: .
CDR3 protein: CSAAGSLPTEKLFF
CDR3 DNA: TGCAGTGCTGCTGGGTCCCTCCCCACTGAAAAACTGTTTTTT

V gene: TRBV20-1
clone size: .
J gene: TRBJ2-3
D gene: TRBD2
CDR3 protein: CSADKREISTDTQYF
CDR3 DNA: TGCAGTGCTGACAAGCGGGAAATTAGCACAGATACGCAGTATTTT

V gene: TRBV7-3
clone size: few
J gene: TRBJ2-5
D gene: .
CDR3 protein: CASSLTSDKTQYF
CDR3 DNA: TGTGCCAGCAGCTTAACGAGTGATAAGACCCAGTACTTC

V gene: TRBV12-3/TRBV12-4
clone size: few
J gene: TRBJ1-5
D gene: .
CDR3 protein: CASSFRDSGGQPQHF
CDR3 DNA: TGTGCCAGCAGTTTTAGGGACTCTGGGGGGCAGCCCCAGCATTTT

V gene: TRBV29-1
clone size: .
J gene: TRBJ2-2
D gene: .
CDR3 protein: CSVSVSQGPGELFF
CDR3 DNA: TGCAGCGTTTCGGTCTCTCAAGGACCCGGGGAGCTGTTTTTT

V gene: TRBV7-2
clone size: .
J gene: TRBJ2-7
D gene: TRBD2
CDR3 protein: CASSLGVAGNYEQYF
CDR3 DNA: TGTGCCAGCAGTCTCGGGGTAGCGGGCAACTACGAGCAGTACTTC

V gene: TRBV7-8
clone size: few
J gene: TRBJ1-4
D gene: .
CDR3 protein: CASSLGRGGRLFF
CDR3 DNA: TGTGCCAGCAGCTTGGGGAGAGGAGGGCGGCTGTTTTTT

V gene: TRBV7-9
clone size: few
J gene: TRBJ1-1
D gene: .
CDR3 protein: CASSSSGQNTEAFF
CDR3 DNA: TGTGCCAGCAGCTCCTCCGGGCAGAACACTGAAGCTTTCTTT

V gene: TRBV3-1
clone size: few
J gene: TRBJ1-2
D gene: .
CDR3 protein: CASSQALGQGSNYGYTF
CDR3 DNA: TGTGCCAGCAGCCAAGCCCTGGGGCAGGGCAGTAACTATGGCTACACCTTC

V gene: TRBV5-1
clone size: .
J gene: TRBJ2-5
D gene: TRBD2
CDR3 protein: CASSPPPGLAGETQYF
CDR3 DNA: TGCGCCAGCAGCCCACCCCCGGGACTAGCGGGTGAGACCCAGTACTTC